A single sample is the source of the 2 T cell receptor beta chains below, sequenced in a study of OX40 agonist ivuxolimab in advanced cancers. Using immunoSEQ multiplex PCR, the repertoire was profiled, and TCRdb retains in-frame clones only, with some absent. The sample shows over 30,000 clones, roughly 91% of them seen only once. This specimen was CD4+ or CD8+ T cells sorted from blood, taken in a trial of the OX40 agonist ivuxolimab. The receptor source for this set is an adult with an advanced solid tumor such as melanoma, head and neck, liver or kidney cancer.

In its sample, this clone was seen once. The DNA for the CDR3 is TGTGCCAGCAGTGAAACTTTGGCTAGCGGGTACAATGAGCAGTTCTTC. Residues: CASSETLASGYNEQFF. The chain combines TRBV2 with TRBJ2-1; TRBD2 matches 8 bases. Per germline, CDR1 SNHLY and CDR2 FYNNEI. V lost 2 bases to trimming and J lost 4 bases; unmatched junction nucleotides: 7. The CDR3 covers 16 residues.

As regards this clone: The sample contains more than one DNA sequence encoding this CDR3. The chain uses TRBV29-1 and TRBJ1-1; 10 positions match TRBD1. Germline V lookup: CDR1 SQVTM, CDR2 ANQGSEA. The CDR3 is 14 residues long. After removal of 5 bases from V and 4 bases from J, the junction contained 7 bases not matched to a gene. The CDR3 here is CSVPLDRGFTEAFF. The DNA for the CDR3 is TGCAGCGTTCCCCTGGACAGGGGGTTCACTGAAGCTTTCTTT. Supplemented by reference TRBV29-1 and TRBJ1-1, the full variable domain reads SAVISQKPSRDICQRGTSLTIQCQVDSQVTMMFWYRQQPGQSLTLIATANQGSEATYESGFVIDKFPISRPNLTFSTLTVSNMSPEDSSIYLCSVPLDRGFTEAFFGQGTRLTVV.